What follows is one TCR beta chain and its context. Its antigen is undetermined. Ranging in age from roughly 6 to 100, the donors were healthy Caucasian individuals from Russia. The entry originates in a study of blood T cells in healthy people across ages. Overall study context: There was about one barcoded beta molecule captured by template switching per two T cells.

Next came a second PCR, run for about 7 to 12 cycles, which used a sample-barcoded 5' primer along with a J-beta primer mix. TCRdb re-called the 5' RACE reads with MiXCR, one entry per CDR3 protein. The data show 780,000 or so distinct CDR3 sequences, approximately 25% seen once. General study points: Long-lived donors carried more naive CD4+ cells and greater diversity than aged donors.

Germline CDR1 reads DFQATT; CDR2 reads SNEGSKA (reference sequence). The CDR3 length is 13 residues. Trimming removed 5 bases at V and 7 bases at J, with 17 bases between. Separately, the same data were catalogued under a study of T cells of mothers and their children. From that paper: Each child contributed approximately 3.3 million TCR beta CDR3 reads, while each mother contributed over 8 million.

The chain links TRBV20-1 to TRBJ1-2; D might be TRBD1 (5 bases). The receptor's source is a boy younger than 18 in good health. The sequenced sample consisted of blood. CDR3 DNA sequence: TGCAGTGCTCTCAGGGTTATCGGTTCTGGCTACACCTTC. Translating it yields CSALRVIGSGYTF.